This T cell receptor beta chain was sequenced for a study of PD-1 blockade in classical Hodgkin lymphoma. Overall study: Administration of nivolumab to patients was at 3 mg/kg intravenously every 2 weeks.

Turning to this clone: The antigen is unknown.

This table comes from immunoSEQ multiplex PCR, and its TCRdb copy is limited to in-frame clones, with some not included. The sample has tens of thousands of clones; about two thirds are singletons. Germline CDR1 reads SGHNT; CDR2 reads YYREEE (reference sequence). The CDR3 extends over 16 amino acids. All patients relapsed after autologous stem cell transplantation, and brentuximab vedotin exposure varied. Study-wide results and caveats: No one has yet defined what causes the repertoire differences, which may be disease activity or prior therapy. Newly diagnosed patients were said to have less baseline TCR diversity than healthy donors did.

J is TRBJ2-5 and V is TRBV5-4; D is uncertain. TRBJ2-7 matches the DNA end more closely, so the J call is doubtful. The sequence was collected from a human donor with classical Hodgkin lymphoma. The source material was peripheral blood mononuclear cells (PBMCs), sampled before the second cycle of nivolumab. The CDR3 sequence: CASSLFHPPVRYEQYF. Here the CDR3 DNA reads TGTGCCAGCAGCTTATTCCACCCTCCCGTCCGTTACGAGCAGTACTTC.